This T cell receptor (beta chain) was sequenced in a study of cytomegalovirus exposure and HLA in healthy donors. On this clone itself: Its specificity is not known.

Germline trimming cut 5 bases from V and 3 bases from J; bases unmatched to any gene: 8. This CDR3 has 16 amino acids. Germline values: CDR1 LNHDA, CDR2 SQIVND (reference sequence). General observations from the study: Most of the TCR beta V segments (in an earlier analysis) were productive either about 90% or about 30% of the time. Most of the CMV-associated TCR beta chains (in a later analysis) appeared to be HLA-restricted.

Primers for the PCR totalled 60 Vbeta and 13 Jbeta. Profiling relied on immunoSEQ multiplex PCR, and the TCRdb table lists in-frame clones only, not all of them. The data show fewer than 200,000 clones, 70% to 80% seen once. Sequencing input: PBMCs. This receptor was taken from a female donor in good health and CMV-seronegative. The genes are TRBV19 and TRBJ1-4, with 8 nucleotides matching TRBD1. This CDR3 reads CASSGQGALANEKLFF. In DNA form, the CDR3 reads TGTGCCAGTAGTGGGCAGGGGGCGCTGGCTAATGAAAAACTGTTTTTT.